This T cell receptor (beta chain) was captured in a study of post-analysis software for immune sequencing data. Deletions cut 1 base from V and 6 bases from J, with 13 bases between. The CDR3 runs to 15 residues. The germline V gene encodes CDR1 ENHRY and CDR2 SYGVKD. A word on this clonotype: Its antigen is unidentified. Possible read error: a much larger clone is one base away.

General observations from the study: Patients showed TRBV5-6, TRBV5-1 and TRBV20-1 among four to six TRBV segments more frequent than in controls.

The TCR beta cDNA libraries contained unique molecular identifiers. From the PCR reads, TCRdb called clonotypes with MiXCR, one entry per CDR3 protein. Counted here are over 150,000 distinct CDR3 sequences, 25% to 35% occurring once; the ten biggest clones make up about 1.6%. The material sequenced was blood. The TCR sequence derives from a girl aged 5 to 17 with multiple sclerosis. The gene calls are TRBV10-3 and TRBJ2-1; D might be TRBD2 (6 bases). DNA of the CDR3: TGTGCCATCAGTGAGTGGACTAATCCAAGCAATGAGCAGTTCTTC. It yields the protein CAISEWTNPSNEQFF.